This T cell receptor (beta chain) was found in a study of control samples from healthy donors and cancer patients (dated by TCRdb to about 2020). Spanning cysteine to phenylalanine, the CDR3 consists of 16 amino acids. Only the CDR3 region is kept as DNA, spanning 48 bases read in frame from base 1. The CDR1 and CDR2 encoded by the germline V gene are SGHRS and YFSETQ. V ends up 0 bases short and J 1 base short, with an unmatched junction base count of 5. The protocol used for the library was the immunoSEQ multiplex PCR assay. TCRdb obtained this table from immuneACCESS and retained in-frame rearrangements with V and J assigned. These tables miss some clones; where compared with another copy, unresolved V genes account for less than half of the shortfall, and the remainder is unexplained. The sample yields around 100,000 clones; roughly 89% were counted once. Approximately 19% of the sample is taken by the ten largest.

This clone is a singleton in its sample. What antigen it recognizes has not been identified. No quality values exist for individual bases; no much larger clone is one base distant. This TCR was sampled from a man aged 55 to 70 with lung cancer. This chain is built from TRBV5-1 and TRBJ2-3, with 7 middle bases fitting TRBD1. The sequenced material came from PBMCs. The encoded CDR3 is CASSLGTGLRTDTQYF. The bases read TGCGCCAGCAGCTTGGGGACAGGTCTACGCACAGATACGCAGTATTTT.